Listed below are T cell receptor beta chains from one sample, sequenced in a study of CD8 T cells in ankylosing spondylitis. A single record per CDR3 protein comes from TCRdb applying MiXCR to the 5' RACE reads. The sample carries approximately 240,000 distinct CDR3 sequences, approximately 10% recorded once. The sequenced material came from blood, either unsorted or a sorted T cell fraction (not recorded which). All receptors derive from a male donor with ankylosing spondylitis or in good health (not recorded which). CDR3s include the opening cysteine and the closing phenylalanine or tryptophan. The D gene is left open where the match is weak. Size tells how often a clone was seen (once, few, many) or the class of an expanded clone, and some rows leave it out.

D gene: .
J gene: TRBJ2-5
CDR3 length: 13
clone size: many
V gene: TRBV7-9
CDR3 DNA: TGTGCCAGCAGCTTTGCAGGGGGGGAGACCCAGTACTTC
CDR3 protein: CASSFAGGETQYF

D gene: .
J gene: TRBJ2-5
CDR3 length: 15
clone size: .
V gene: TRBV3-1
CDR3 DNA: TGTGTCAGCAGCCAAGTTCCTGTCCTTCAAGAGACCCAGTACTTC
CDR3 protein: CVSSQVPVLQETQYF

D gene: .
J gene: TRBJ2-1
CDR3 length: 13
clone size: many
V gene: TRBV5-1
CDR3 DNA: TGCGCCAGCAGCTTTAGAACAAGCAATGAGCAGTTCTTC
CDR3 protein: CASSFRTSNEQFF

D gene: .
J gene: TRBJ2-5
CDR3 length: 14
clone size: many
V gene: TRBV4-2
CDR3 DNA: TGTGCCAGCAGCCAAGAACCACTACAAGAGACCCAGTACTTC
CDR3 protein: CASSQEPLQETQYF

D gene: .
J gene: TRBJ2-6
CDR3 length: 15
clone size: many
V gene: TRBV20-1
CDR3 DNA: TGCAGTGCTAGAGGGGGGGCGTTGGGGGCCAACGTCCTGACTTTC
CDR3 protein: CSARGGALGANVLTF

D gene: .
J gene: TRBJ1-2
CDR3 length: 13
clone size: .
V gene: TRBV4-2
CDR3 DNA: TGTGCCATCAGCCCAGGGGCTCTCTATGGCTACACCTTC
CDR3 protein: CAISPGALYGYTF

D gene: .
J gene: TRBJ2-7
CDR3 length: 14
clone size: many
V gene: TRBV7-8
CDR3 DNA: TGTGCCAGCAGCTTAGGAGCGGTCGCCTACGAGCAGTACTTC
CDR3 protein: CASSLGAVAYEQYF

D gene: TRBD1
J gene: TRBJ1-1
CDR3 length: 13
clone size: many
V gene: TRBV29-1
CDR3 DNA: TGCAGCGTAACTAGACAGGGGAACACTGAAGCTTTCTTT
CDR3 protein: CSVTRQGNTEAFF

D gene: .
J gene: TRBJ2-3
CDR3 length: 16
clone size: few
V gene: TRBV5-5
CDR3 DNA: TGTGCCAGCAGCTTTCCTCGTAGTGCGGACACAGATACGCAGTATTTT
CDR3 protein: CASSFPRSADTDTQYF

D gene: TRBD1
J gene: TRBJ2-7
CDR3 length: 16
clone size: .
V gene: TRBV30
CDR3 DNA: TGTGCCTGGAGTGTCCCTCTCGGACAGGGAGCCTACGAGCAGTACTTC
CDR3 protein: CAWSVPLGQGAYEQYF

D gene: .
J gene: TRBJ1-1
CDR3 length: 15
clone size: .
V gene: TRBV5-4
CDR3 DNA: TGTGCCAGCAGCTTGAAGGGGCCAAGAGGCACTGAAGCTTTCTTT
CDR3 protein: CASSLKGPRGTEAFF

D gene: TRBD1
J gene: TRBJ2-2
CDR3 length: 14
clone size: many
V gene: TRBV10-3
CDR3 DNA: TGTGCCATCAGCGGGACAGGGGACACCGGGGAGCTGTTTTTT
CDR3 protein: CAISGTGDTGELFF

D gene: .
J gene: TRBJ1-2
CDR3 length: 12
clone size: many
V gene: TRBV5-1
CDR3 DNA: TGCGCCATCTTTGGACGGTCCTATGGCTACACCTTC
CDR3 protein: CAIFGRSYGYTF

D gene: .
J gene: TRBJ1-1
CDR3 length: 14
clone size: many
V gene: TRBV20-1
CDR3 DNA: TGCAGTGCTAGGGAGCAGGTGTCCGGGACTGAAGCTTTCTTT
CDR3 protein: CSAREQVSGTEAFF

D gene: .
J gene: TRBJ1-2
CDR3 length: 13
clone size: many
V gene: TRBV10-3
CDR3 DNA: TGTGCCATCAGGGGAACAGGGAGCTATGGCTACACCTTC
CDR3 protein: CAIRGTGSYGYTF

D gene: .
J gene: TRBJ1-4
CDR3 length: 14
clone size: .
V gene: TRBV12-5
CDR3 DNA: TGTGCTAGTGTTCAGAGCCCAGGGAACGAAAAACTGTTTTTT
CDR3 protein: CASVQSPGNEKLFF

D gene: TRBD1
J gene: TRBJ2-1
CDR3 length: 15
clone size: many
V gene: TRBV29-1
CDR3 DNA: TGCAGCGTCCAGCGGACAGGGGGCGCGGGGAATGAGCAGTTCTTC
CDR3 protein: CSVQRTGGAGNEQFF

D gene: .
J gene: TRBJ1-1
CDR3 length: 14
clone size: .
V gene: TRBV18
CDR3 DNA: TGTGCCAGCTCACCACCGAACAGGTCCCCTGAAGCTTTCTTT
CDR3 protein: CASSPPNRSPEAFF

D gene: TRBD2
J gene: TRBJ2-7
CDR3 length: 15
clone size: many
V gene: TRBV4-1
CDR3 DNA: TGCGCCAGCAGCCACGGGACTAGCAGGTCCTACGAGCAGTACTTC
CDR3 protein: CASSHGTSRSYEQYF

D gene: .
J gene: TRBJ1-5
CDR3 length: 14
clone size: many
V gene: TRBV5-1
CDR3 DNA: TGCGCCAGCAGTTTCACAGGGAGCAATCAGCCCCAGCATTTT
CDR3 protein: CASSFTGSNQPQHF

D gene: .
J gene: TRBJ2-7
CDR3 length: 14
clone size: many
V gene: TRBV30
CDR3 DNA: TGTGCCTGGAGTGTACGGACCCACTCCTACGAGCAGTACTTC
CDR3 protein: CAWSVRTHSYEQYF

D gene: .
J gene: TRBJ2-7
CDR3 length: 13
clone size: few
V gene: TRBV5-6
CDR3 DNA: TGTGCCAGCAACGACAACGTTCTATACGAGCAGTACTTC
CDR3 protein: CASNDNVLYEQYF

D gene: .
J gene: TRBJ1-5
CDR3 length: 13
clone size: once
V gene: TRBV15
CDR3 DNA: TGTGCCACCAGCAGAGATCTGAGACAGCCCCAGCATTTT
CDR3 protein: CATSRDLRQPQHF

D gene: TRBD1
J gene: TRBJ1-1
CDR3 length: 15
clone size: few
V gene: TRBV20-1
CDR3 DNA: TGCAGTGCTAGAGATTCGGGAAGGGGGCCCACTGAAGCTTTCTTT
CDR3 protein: CSARDSGRGPTEAFF

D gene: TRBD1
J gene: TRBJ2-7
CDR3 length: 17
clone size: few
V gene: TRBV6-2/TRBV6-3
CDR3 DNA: TGTGCCAGCAGCCCGGGACCGCGTCGACAGGGGATCGGGGAGCAGTACTTC
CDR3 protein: CASSPGPRRQGIGEQYF

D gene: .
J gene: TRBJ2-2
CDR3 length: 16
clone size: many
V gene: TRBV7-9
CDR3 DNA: TGTGCCAGCAGCCCGAGGGGGGCAATCAACACCGGGGAGCTGTTTTTT
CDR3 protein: CASSPRGAINTGELFF

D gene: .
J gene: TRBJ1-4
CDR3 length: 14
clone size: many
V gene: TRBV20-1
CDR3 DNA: TGCAGTGCTAGACACGGGACCTTAAATGAAAAACTGTTTTTT
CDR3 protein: CSARHGTLNEKLFF

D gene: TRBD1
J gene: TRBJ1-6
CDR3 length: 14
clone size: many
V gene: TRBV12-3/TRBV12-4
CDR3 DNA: TGTGCCAGCAAAGGGACAGGCCTCCATTCACCCCTCCACTTT
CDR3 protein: CASKGTGLHSPLHF

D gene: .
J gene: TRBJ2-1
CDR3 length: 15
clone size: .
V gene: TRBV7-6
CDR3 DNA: TGTGCCAGCAGCTCGAGTGGGGGCCCCTACAATGAGCAGTTCTTC
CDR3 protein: CASSSSGGPYNEQFF

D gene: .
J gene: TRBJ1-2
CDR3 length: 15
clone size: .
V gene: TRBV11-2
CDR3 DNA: TGTGCCAGCAGCTTGGATGGGGTTCCTAACTATGGCTACACCTTC
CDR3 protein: CASSLDGVPNYGYTF

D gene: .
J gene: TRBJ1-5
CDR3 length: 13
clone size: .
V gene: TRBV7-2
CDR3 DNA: TGTGCCAGCAGCTTAGCTATCGATCAGCCCCAGCATTTT
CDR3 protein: CASSLAIDQPQHF

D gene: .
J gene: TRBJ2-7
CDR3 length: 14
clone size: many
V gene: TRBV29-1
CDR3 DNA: TGCAGCGTTGAAACTACCGGACAGCCCTACGAGCAGTACTTC
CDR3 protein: CSVETTGQPYEQYF

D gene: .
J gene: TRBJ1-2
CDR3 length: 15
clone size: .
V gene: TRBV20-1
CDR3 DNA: TGCAGTGCTCCAGCTGGGCAGGCGAGATTCTATGGCTACACCTTC
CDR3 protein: CSAPAGQARFYGYTF

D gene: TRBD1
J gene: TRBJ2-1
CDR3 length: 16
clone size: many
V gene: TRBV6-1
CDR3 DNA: TGTGCCAGCAGCCCGGGACAGGGAATCTCCTACAATGAGCAGTTCTTC
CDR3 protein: CASSPGQGISYNEQFF

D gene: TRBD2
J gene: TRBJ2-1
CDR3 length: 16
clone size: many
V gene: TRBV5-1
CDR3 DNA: TGCGCCAGCAGCTTGGAGCCTAGCGGGGGGGCCAATGAGCAGTTCTTC
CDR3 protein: CASSLEPSGGANEQFF

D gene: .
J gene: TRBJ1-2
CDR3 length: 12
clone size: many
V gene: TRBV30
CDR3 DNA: TGTGCCTGGACGAAGGCTTACTATGGCTACACCTTC
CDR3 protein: CAWTKAYYGYTF

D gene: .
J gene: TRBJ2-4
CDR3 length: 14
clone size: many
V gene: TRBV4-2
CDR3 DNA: TGTGCCAGCAGCCACCCGGCCGAGGGGAGCATTCAGTACTTC
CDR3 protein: CASSHPAEGSIQYF

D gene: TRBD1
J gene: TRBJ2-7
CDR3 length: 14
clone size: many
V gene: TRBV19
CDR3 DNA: TGTGCCAGTACCGCCGGGACAGTAGACTACGAGCAGTACTTC
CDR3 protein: CASTAGTVDYEQYF

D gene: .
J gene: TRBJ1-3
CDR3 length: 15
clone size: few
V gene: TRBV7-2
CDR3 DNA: TGTGCCAGCAGCGAGACCCCCAGACATGGAAACACCATATATTTT
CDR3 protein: CASSETPRHGNTIYF

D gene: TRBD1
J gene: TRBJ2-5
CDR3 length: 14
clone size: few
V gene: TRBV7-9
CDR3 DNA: TGTGCCAGCAGCTCTGGACAGGGTAGAGAGACCCAGTACTTC
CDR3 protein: CASSSGQGRETQYF

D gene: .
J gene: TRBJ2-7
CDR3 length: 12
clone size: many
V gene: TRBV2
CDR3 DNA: TGTGCCAGCAGGCGGGACTCCTACGAGCAGTACTTC
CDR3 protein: CASRRDSYEQYF

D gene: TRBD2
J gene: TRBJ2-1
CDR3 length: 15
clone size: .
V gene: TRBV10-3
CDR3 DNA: TGTGCCATCAGCCCGGGACTAGGGGAAGGCAATGAGCAGTTCTTC
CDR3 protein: CAISPGLGEGNEQFF

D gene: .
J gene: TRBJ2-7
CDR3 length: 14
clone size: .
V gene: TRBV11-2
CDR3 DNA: TGTGCCAGCAGCCCCCGTGACATCTCCTACGAGCAGTACTTC
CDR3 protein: CASSPRDISYEQYF

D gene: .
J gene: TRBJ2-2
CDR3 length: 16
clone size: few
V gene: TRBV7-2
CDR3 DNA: TGTGCCAGCAGCTCCCTGGGGAACCTCAACACCGGGGAGCTGTTTTTT
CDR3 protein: CASSSLGNLNTGELFF

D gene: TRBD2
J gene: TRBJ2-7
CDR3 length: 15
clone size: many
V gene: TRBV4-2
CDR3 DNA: TGTGCCAGCAGCCAAGAAGAGCGGGAGGGGGGCGAGCAGTACTTC
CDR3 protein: CASSQEEREGGEQYF

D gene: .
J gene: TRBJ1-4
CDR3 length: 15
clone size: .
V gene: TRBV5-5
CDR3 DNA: TGTGCCAGCAGCTTGGTGCGGGGGGCATCGGAAAAACTGTTTTTT
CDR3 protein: CASSLVRGASEKLFF

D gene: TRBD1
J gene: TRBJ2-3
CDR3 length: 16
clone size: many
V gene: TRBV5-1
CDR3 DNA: TGCGCCAGCAGCTTCCTTGACAGGGGGCTTACAGATACGCAGTATTTT
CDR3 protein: CASSFLDRGLTDTQYF

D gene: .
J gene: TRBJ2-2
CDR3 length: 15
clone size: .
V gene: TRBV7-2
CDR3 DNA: TGTGCCAGCAGCCCCCTTATGGGGGCTGTCGGGGAGCTGTTTTTT
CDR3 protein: CASSPLMGAVGELFF

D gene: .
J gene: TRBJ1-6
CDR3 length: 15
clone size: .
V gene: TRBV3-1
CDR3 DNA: TGTGCCAGCAGCCCTCGACAGGCGGATAATTCACCCCTCCACTTT
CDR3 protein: CASSPRQADNSPLHF

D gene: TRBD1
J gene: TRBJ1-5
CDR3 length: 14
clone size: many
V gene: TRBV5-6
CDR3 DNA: TGTGCCAGCCTCAGGACAGGGAGCAATCAGCCCCAGCATTTT
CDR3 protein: CASLRTGSNQPQHF

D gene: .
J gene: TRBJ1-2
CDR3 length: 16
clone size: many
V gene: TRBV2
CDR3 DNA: TGTGCCAGCAGTGAAGAGCTACCCGGACGGTACTATGGCTACACCTTC
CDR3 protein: CASSEELPGRYYGYTF

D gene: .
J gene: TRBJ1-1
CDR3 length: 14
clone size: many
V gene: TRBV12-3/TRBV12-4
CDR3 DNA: TGTGCCAGCAGACCGGGACACTTGAACACTGAAGCTTTCTTT
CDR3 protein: CASRPGHLNTEAFF

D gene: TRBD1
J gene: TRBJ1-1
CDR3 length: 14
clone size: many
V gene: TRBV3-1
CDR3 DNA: TGTGCCAGCAGGGGACAGGGTAAAAACTCTGAAGCTTTCTTT
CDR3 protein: CASRGQGKNSEAFF

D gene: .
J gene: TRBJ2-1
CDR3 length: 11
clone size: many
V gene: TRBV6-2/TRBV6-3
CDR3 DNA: TGTGCCAGTACACAGAACAATGAGCAGTTCTTC
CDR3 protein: CASTQNNEQFF

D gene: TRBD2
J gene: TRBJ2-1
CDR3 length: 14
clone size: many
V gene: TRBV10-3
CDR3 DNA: TGTGCCGTTACTAGCGGGATCTCCTACAATGAGCAGTTCTTC
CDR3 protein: CAVTSGISYNEQFF